This T cell receptor beta chain was captured in a study of cytomegalovirus exposure and HLA in healthy donors. The study, taken as a whole, reports: Later analysis indicated greater clonal expansion among HLA-associated TCR beta chains than among equally common other chains.

This clone has a single count. The antigen remains unidentified. PCR involved 60 Vbeta and 13 Jbeta primers. Libraries were prepared by immunoSEQ multiplex PCR; TCRdb keeps only in-frame clonotypes and omits some of them. Of 100,000 to 150,000 clones in the sample, approximately 73% were seen once. The CDR3 extends over 12 amino acids. V was shortened by 0 bases and J by 9 bases, with 7 bases between the two germline ends. Germline CDR1 WSHSY, CDR2 SAAADI. The TCR originated in a man between 60 and 70 years old in good health and CMV-seropositive. The sample was PBMCs. This rearrangement joins TRBV10-2 to TRBJ2-3; D is perhaps TRBD2 (5 bases). The CDR3 sequence: CASSESRGTQYF. DNA of the CDR3: TGCGCCAGCAGTGAGTCAAGAGGGACGCAGTATTTT.